The 21 T cell receptor beta chains presented below share a single source sample, sequenced in a study of T cell changes during pregnancy in multiple sclerosis. Assay used: immunoSEQ multiplex PCR; TCRdb lists only in-frame clones, some missing. The data contain nearly 45,000 clones, 95% to 97% of them singletons. Sequencing was performed on peripheral blood, taken in the second trimester of pregnancy. These receptors came from a female donor with multiple sclerosis, enrolled in a pregnancy study.

CDR3 coding DNA: TGTGCCAGCAGTTCCGACAGGGGCTATGGCTACACCTTC. Its protein product is CASSSDRGYGYTF. The chain carries TRBV6-5 and TRBJ1-2; 8 bases align to TRBD1. V dropped 4 bases and J dropped 4; count of bases not matched to a gene: 2. This CDR3 comprises 13 residues. Germline-derived CDR1 and CDR2 are MNHEY and SVGAGI.

V is TRBV11-2 and J is TRBJ2-1; 10 bases align to TRBD2. J gave up 5 bases and V 1 base, and 2 bases lay outside the gene matches. Germline lookup yields CDR1 SGHAT and CDR2 FQNNGV. The CDR3 extends over 15 amino acids. The CDR3 region is CASSLGAGGNNEQFF. DNA of the CDR3: TGTGCCAGCAGCTTAGGAGCGGGAGGGAACAATGAGCAGTTCTTC.

V gene TRBV7-9 combines with J gene TRBJ2-5; weak D call: TRBD1 (6 bases). CDR3 size: 15 residues. V lost 4 bases and J lost 3, with 15 bases in between. From germline, CDR1 is SEHNR and CDR2 FQNEAQ (reference sequence). The CDR3 reads CASSYDRRPKETQYF. The CDR3 region has the DNA TGTGCCAGCAGCTACGACAGGCGTCCCAAAGAGACCCAGTACTTC.

The chain carries TRBV10-2 and TRBJ2-1; 13 bases agree with TRBD2. Germline V gene sequence: CDR1 WSHSY, CDR2 SAAADI. Trimming at V came to 4 bases and at J to 7 bases, leaving 7 bases not matched to a gene. The CDR3 extends over 16 amino acids. The CDR3 DNA is TGCGCCAGCAGTGGACTAGCGGGGGGCGGGATTAATGAGCAGTTCTTC. It is translated as CASSGLAGGGINEQFF.

V and J are TRBV4-3 and TRBJ1-6; 8 nucleotides match TRBD1. The V and J ends lost 2 bases and 7 bases, in that order; junction bases with no gene match: 7. Germline values: CDR1 LGHNA, CDR2 YSLEER. The CDR3 extends over 16 amino acids. The CDR3 loop is CASSQYAGTGNSPLHF. The DNA for the CDR3 is TGCGCCAGCAGCCAATATGCCGGGACAGGAAATTCACCCCTCCACTTT.

This clone was found a few times. The chain uses TRBV6-1 and TRBJ2-7; 8 bases match TRBD1. This CDR3 is built from 14 residues. The germline V gene encodes CDR1 MNHNS and CDR2 SASEGT. Losses at the gene ends were 4 bases for V and 2 bases for J; bases not matched to a gene: 4. The CDR3, as DNA: TGTGCCAGCAGTGTGTCCAGGGGGCCCTACGAGCAGTACTTC. This sequence encodes CASSVSRGPYEQYF.

The chain carries TRBV7-6 and TRBJ2-3; 9 bases agree with TRBD2. V dropped 3 bases and J dropped 7; count of bases not matched to a gene: 8. The CDR3 extends over 15 amino acids. The germline V gene has CDR1 SGHVS and CDR2 FNYEAQ. The CDR3 region is CASSFRRGGPHTQYF. Here the CDR3 DNA reads TGTGCCAGCAGCTTTCGGCGGGGGGGCCCCCATACGCAGTATTTT.

The chain employs TRBV30 and TRBJ2-3; TRBD2 agrees at 9 bases. The CDR3 length is 15 residues. Germline lookup yields CDR1 GTSNPN and CDR2 SVGIG (reference sequence). The V and J ends lost 0 bases and 3 bases, in that order; junction bases with no gene match: 4. The CDR3 sequence is CAWSVQAGGTDTQYF. Here the CDR3 DNA reads TGTGCCTGGAGTGTACAAGCGGGAGGTACAGATACGCAGTATTTT. Combining the CDR3 with reference TRBV30 and TRBJ2-3 gives the whole variable domain SQTIHQWPATLVQPVGSPLSLECTVEGTSNPNLYWYRQAAGRGLQLLFYSVGIGQISSEVPQNLSASRPQDRQFILSSKKLLLSDSGFYLCAWSVQAGGTDTQYFGPGTRLTVL.

CDR3 DNA: TGTGCCAGCAGCCGCCTGGACTCCACAGATACGCAGTATTTT. Translated, it gives CASSRLDSTDTQYF. The chain couples TRBV7-2 to TRBJ2-3, with D tentatively TRBD2 (5 bases). Deletions cut 5 bases from V and 2 bases from J, with 11 bases between. Germline loops: CDR1 SGHTA, CDR2 FQGNSA. This CDR3 comprises 14 residues.

The chain couples TRBV6-5 to TRBJ1-1, with 9 bases identical to TRBD1. The trim removed 7 bases at V and 3 bases at J, leaving 6 bases unmatched. There are 14 residues in the CDR3. Germline V lookup: CDR1 MNHEY, CDR2 SVGAGI. Here the CDR3 reads CASTLQGADTEAFF. In DNA, the CDR3 is TGTGCCAGCACCTTACAGGGGGCCGACACTGAAGCTTTCTTT.

The CDR3 nucleotides are TGTGCCAGCAGCGTAGCGTACAGGGGGCCAAATCAGCCCCAGCATTTT. Protein: CASSVAYRGPNQPQHF. The J gene is TRBJ1-5, the V gene TRBV9; 9 bases match TRBD1. V lost 0 bases to trimming and J lost 4 bases; unmatched junction nucleotides: 5. Germline CDR1 reads SGDLS; CDR2 reads YYNGEE. CDR3 length equals 16 residues.

This rearrangement joins TRBV27 to TRBJ2-1, with D possibly matching TRBD2 (5 bases). The CDR3 length is 13 residues. Germline lookup yields CDR1 MNHEY and CDR2 SMNVEV (reference sequence). The V end was cut by 5 bases, the J end by 15 bases, with 20 bases between. CDR3 sequence (DNA): TGTGCCAGCAGTCCCTACGGGGATCGGGAAACGTTCTTC. Translation: CASSPYGDRETFF.

The V call is TRBV11-1, the J call TRBJ2-7; D is perhaps TRBD2 (5 bases). CDR1 and CDR2 from the germline V gene are SGHAT and FQDESV (reference sequence). The CDR3 loop spans 13 amino acids. V lost 5 bases, J lost 2 bases, and 10 bases lay in between. The CDR3 DNA sequence: TGTGCCAGCAGCGTTGTGGGAGCCTACGAGCAGTACTTC. Its translation is CASSVVGAYEQYF.

The chain employs TRBV6-5 and TRBJ2-7, with a possible D match to TRBD2 (6 bases). V was cut by 6 bases and J by 1 base, with 13 bases left in between. There are 14 residues in the CDR3. The germline V gene has CDR1 MNHEY and CDR2 SVGAGI. This chain's CDR3 is CASRLYGRSYEQYF. The CDR3 region has the DNA TGTGCCAGCAGGCTCTATGGGAGGTCCTACGAGCAGTACTTC.

V is TRBV11-2 and J is TRBJ2-7, with D possibly matching TRBD1 (6 bases). Germline-derived CDR1 and CDR2 are SGHAT and FQNNGV. V was shortened by 1 base and J by 5 bases, with 12 bases between the two germline ends. The CDR3 has 14 residues. CDR3 protein: CASSLAPRGNEQYF. CDR3 in DNA: TGTGCCAGCAGCTTAGCCCCCAGGGGCAACGAGCAGTACTTC.

This chain connects TRBV27 to TRBJ2-2; D is possibly TRBD1 (6 bases). Germline CDR1 reads MNHEY; CDR2 reads SMNVEV (reference sequence). The CDR3 spans 15 residues. Deletions cut 1 base from V and 6 bases from J, with 12 bases between. The CDR3 region has the DNA TGTGCCAGCAGTTTATTCGCAGGGGTGGCCGGGGAGCTGTTTTTT. Translated: CASSLFAGVAGELFF.

The J gene is TRBJ1-1, the V gene TRBV27; the D is unclear. This CDR3 has 13 residues. Germline V gene lookup returns CDR1 MNHEY and CDR2 SMNVEV (reference sequence). V was trimmed by 1 base and J by 3 bases, leaving 6 bases between them. Here the CDR3 DNA reads TGTGCCAGCAGTTTATTAGAGTACACTGAAGCTTTCTTT. Residues: CASSLLEYTEAFF.

The rearrangement uses TRBV9 and TRBJ2-1, with 11 bases identical to TRBD2. Germline CDR1 reads SGDLS; CDR2 reads YYNGEE. CDR3 length: 18 amino acids. The ends lost 0 bases at V and 0 bases at J; junction bases unmatched: 5. CDR3 coding DNA: TGTGCCAGCAGCGTAGTTAGCGGGGGGGCCGGCTCCTACAATGAGCAGTTCTTC. Translation gives CASSVVSGGAGSYNEQFF.

This chain joins TRBV4-1 and TRBJ1-1, with 7 positions matching TRBD1. The germline V gene has CDR1 MGHRA and CDR2 YSYEKL. The length of the CDR3 is 13 residues. V trimming: 8 bases; J trimming: 1 base; junction bases outside the gene matches: 4. The CDR3 DNA sequence: TGCGCCAGCGCCACAGGGGCGAACACTGAAGCTTTCTTT. It translates to CASATGANTEAFF.

The CDR3 spells CASSLKRQGSEQYF. Written as DNA, the CDR3 is TGTGCCAGCAGCTTAAAGAGGCAGGGTAGCGAGCAGTACTTC. The chain has TRBV7-2 and TRBJ2-7, with D possibly TRBD1 on 5 matching bases. CDR3 length: 14 residues. The germline gives CDR1 SGHTA, CDR2 FQGNSA. The ends were cut back, 2 bases at V and 6 bases at J, with 14 bases in the middle.

The chain recombines TRBV6-1 with TRBJ2-6; D possibly corresponds to TRBD1 (6 bases). This CDR3 has 17 residues. The germline V gene has CDR1 MNHNS and CDR2 SASEGT. Deletions cut 3 bases from V and 0 bases from J, with 12 bases between. CDR3 protein: CASSDRTVTSGANVLTF. CDR3 nucleotide sequence: TGTGCCAGCAGTGACCGGACAGTTACCTCTGGGGCCAACGTCCTGACTTTC.